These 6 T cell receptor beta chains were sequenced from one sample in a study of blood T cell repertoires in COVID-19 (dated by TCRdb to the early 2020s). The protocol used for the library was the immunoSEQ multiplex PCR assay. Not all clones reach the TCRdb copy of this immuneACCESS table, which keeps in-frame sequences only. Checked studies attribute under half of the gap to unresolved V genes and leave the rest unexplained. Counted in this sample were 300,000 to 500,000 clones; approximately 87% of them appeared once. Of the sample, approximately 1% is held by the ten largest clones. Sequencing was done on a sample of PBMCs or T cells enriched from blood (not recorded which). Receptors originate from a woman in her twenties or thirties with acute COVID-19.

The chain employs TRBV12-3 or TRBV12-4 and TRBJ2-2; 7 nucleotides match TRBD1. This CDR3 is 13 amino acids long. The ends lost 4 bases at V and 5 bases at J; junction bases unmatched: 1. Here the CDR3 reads CASSYRGTGELFF. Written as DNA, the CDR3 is TGTGCCAGCAGTTACAGGGGAACCGGGGAGCTGTTTTTT.

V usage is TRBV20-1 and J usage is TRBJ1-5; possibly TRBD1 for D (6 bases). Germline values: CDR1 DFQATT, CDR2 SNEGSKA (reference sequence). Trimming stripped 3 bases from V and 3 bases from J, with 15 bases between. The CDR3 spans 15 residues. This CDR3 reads CSASPGGSINQPQHF. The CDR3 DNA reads TGCAGTGCTAGTCCTGGGGGCAGTATCAATCAGCCCCAGCATTTT.

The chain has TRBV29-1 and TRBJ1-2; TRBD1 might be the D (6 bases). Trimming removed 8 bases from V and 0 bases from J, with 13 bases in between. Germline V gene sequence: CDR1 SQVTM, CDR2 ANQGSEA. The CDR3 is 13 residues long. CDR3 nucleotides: TGCAGCCCTGGAGAGGGGGCTAACTATGGCTACACCTTC. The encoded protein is CSPGEGANYGYTF.

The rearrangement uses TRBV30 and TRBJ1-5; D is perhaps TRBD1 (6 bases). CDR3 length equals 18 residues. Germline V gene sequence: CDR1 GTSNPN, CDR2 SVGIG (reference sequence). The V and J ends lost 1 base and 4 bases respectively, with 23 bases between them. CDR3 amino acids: CAWSERPGVSGGNQPQHF. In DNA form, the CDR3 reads TGTGCCTGGAGTGAAAGGCCAGGGGTGTCGGGTGGAAATCAGCCCCAGCATTTT. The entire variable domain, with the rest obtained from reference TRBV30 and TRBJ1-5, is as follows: SQTIHQWPATLVQPVGSPLSLECTVEGTSNPNLYWYRQAAGRGLQLLFYSVGIGQISSEVPQNLSASRPQDRQFILSSKKLLLSDSGFYLCAWSERPGVSGGNQPQHFGDGTRLSIL.

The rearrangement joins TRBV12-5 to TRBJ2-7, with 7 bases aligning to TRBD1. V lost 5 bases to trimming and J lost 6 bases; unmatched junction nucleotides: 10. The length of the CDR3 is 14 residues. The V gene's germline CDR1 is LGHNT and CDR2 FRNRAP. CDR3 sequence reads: CASGPARTGAEQYF. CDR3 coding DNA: TGTGCTAGTGGTCCAGCCAGGACAGGAGCCGAGCAGTACTTC. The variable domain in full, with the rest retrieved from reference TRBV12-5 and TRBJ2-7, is DARVTQTPRHKVTEMGQEVTMRCQPILGHNTVFWYRQTMMQGLELLAYFRNRAPLDDSGMPKDRFSAEMPDATLATLKIQPSEPRDSAVYFCASGPARTGAEQYFGPGTRLTVT.

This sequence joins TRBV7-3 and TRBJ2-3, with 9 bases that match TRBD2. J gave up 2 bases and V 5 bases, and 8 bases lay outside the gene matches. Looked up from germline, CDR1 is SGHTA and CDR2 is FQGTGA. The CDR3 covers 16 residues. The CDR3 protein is CASSPGTSRLTDTQYF. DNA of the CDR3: TGTGCCAGCAGCCCTGGGACTAGCAGACTCACAGATACGCAGTATTTT. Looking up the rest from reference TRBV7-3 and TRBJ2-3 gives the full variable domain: GAGVSQTPSNKVTEKGKYVELRCDPISGHTALYWYRQSLGQGPEFLIYFQGTGAADDSGLPNDRFFAVRPEGSVSTLKIQRTERGDSAVYLCASSPGTSRLTDTQYFGPGTRLTVL.